The 20 T cell receptor beta chains reported below all come from one sample, sequenced in a study of metastatic and nonmetastatic thyroid tumors. MiXCR was used by TCRdb to re-call the PCR reads. This repertoire shows approximately 58,000 clones, 20% found once; its top ten account for 3.5% to 5%. All patients were treatment-naive before thyroid surgery. The specimen was blood. The receptor source for this set is a female donor with papillary thyroid cancer or a benign thyroid nodule (not recorded which). Some clones in this sample may be carry-over from other donors' samples.

The table lists this clone with many counts. The CDR3 here is CASGGGSGSTDTQYF. CDR3 DNA: TGTGCCAGCGGTGGTGGTAGCGGGAGCACAGATACGCAGTATTTT. The J gene is TRBJ2-3, the V gene TRBV7-3, with 7 bases fitting TRBD2. Germline values: CDR1 SGHTA, CDR2 FQGTGA. CDR3 size: 15 residues. V gave up 8 bases and J gave up 0 bases; unmatched junction bases: 8.

This clone came up many times. The chain combines TRBV20-1 with TRBJ2-1; no clear D. V lost 7 bases, J lost 4 bases, and 8 bases lay in between. CDR1 DFQATT and CDR2 SNEGSKA come from the germline V gene (reference sequence). The CDR3 is 11 residues long. CDR3 DNA: TGCAGTGTTGGAGATTACAATGAGCAGTTCTTC. It yields the protein CSVGDYNEQFF.

Remarks on this clone: This may arise from a read error, as a much more abundant clone is one base away. The V and J genes are TRBV10-3 and TRBJ1-1, with D hard to call. This CDR3 spans 11 amino acids. Between the trimmed V and J ends, which lost 8 bases and 3 bases, there was a span of 7 bases. Germline CDR1 and CDR2: ENHRY and SYGVKD. Here the CDR3 DNA reads TGTGCCATCGGTAGAGACACTGAAGCTTTCTTT. Protein sequence: CAIGRDTEAFF.

The J gene is TRBJ1-4, the V gene TRBV18; 9 bases map to TRBD1. V shed 3 bases and J 11 bases; nucleotides not matched to a gene: 7. This CDR3 contains 14 residues. The germline V gene encodes CDR1 KGHSH and CDR2 LQKENI. The CDR3 region is CASSPGQGNVKLFF. For the CDR3, the DNA is TGTGCCAGCTCACCGGGACAGGGTAATGTCAAACTGTTTTTT.

The V gene is TRBV5-1, the J gene TRBJ1-6; 9 bases agree with TRBD1. J lost 5 bases, V lost 4 bases, and 10 bases had no gene match. Germline V CDR1 and CDR2: SGHRS, YFSETQ. The CDR3 is 17 residues long. In DNA, the CDR3 is TGCGCCAGCAGCGACGGACAGGGGATAAGAAATAATTCACCCCTCCACTTT. Protein sequence: CASSDGQGIRNNSPLHF. Looking up the rest from reference TRBV5-1 and TRBJ1-6 gives the full variable domain: KAGVTQTPRYLIKTRGQQVTLSCSPISGHRSVSWYQQTPGQGLQFLFEYFSETQRNKGNFPGRFSGRQFSNSRSEMNVSTLELGDSALYLCASSDGQGIRNNSPLHFGNGTRLTVT.

Comment on this clone: A much bigger clone sits one base away, suggesting this may be a read error. V gene TRBV3-1 combines with J gene TRBJ2-5; 15 bases align to TRBD2. In germline, CDR1 is LGHDT, CDR2 YNNKEL (reference sequence). Germline trimming cut 2 bases from V and 7 bases from J; bases unmatched to any gene: 2. CDR3 length: 15 residues. The CDR3 sequence: CASSQWTSGGGTQYF. DNA for the CDR3: TGTGCCAGCAGCCAATGGACTAGCGGGGGGGGGACCCAGTACTTC.

This clone was seen just once. CDR3 sequence reads: CASSLTSGRSTQFF. In nucleotides, the CDR3 is TGTGCCAGCAGCTTAACTAGCGGGAGGTCCACGCAGTTCTTC. The chain carries TRBV7-3 and TRBJ2-1; TRBD2 matches at 10 bases. Trimming cost V 0 bases and J 12 bases; bases outside gene matches: 5. Per the germline V gene, CDR1 is SGHTA and CDR2 is FQGTGA. The CDR3 length is 14 residues.

Of note for this clone: A junction end diverges from the germline sequence, so it may reflect a read error. The genes are TRBV6-6 and TRBJ2-2, with a possible D match to TRBD1 (6 bases). The CDR3 length is 16 residues. In germline, CDR1 is MNHNY, CDR2 SVGAGI (reference sequence). The CDR3 protein is CASSYGAGVNNGELFF. In nucleotides, the CDR3 is TGTGCCAGCAGTTACGGCGCAGGGGTTAACAACGGGGAGCTGTTTTTT.

This clone was counted at least ten times. The V call is TRBV4-2, the J call TRBJ1-4; 9 bases agree with TRBD1. Per the germline V gene, CDR1 is LGHNA and CDR2 is YNFKEQ. V shed 7 bases and J 5 bases; nucleotides not matched to a gene: 14. The CDR3 is made up of 17 amino acids. Here the CDR3 DNA reads TGTGCCAGCACCCTAAGACTCACCGGGACAGGGAATGAAAAACTGTTTTTT. Protein product: CASTLRLTGTGNEKLFF.

Turning to this clone: This may arise from a read error, as a much more abundant clone is one base away. J is TRBJ1-4 and V is TRBV6-4; perhaps TRBD1 as D (5 bases). This CDR3 spans 15 amino acids. CDR1 is MRHNA, CDR2 SNTAGT, per germline. Trimming removed 8 bases from V and 13 bases from J, with 26 bases in between. DNA for the CDR3: TGTGCCAGCCCCTCGGGGGGGGACCGTTCGGGGTTACTGTTTTTT. Translated, it gives CASPSGGDRSGLLFF.

This clone was seen repeatedly, ten times or more. This rearrangement joins TRBV3-1 to TRBJ1-6; D not certain. Germline CDR1 LGHDT, CDR2 YNNKEL (reference sequence). This CDR3 region has 14 residues. The germline V and J ends were trimmed by 5 bases and 2 bases, with 7 bases remaining between them. The chain's CDR3 is CASSSGTYNSPLHF. CDR3 coding DNA: TGTGCCAGCAGCTCCGGGACCTATAATTCACCCCTCCACTTT. Full variable domain (missing parts from reference TRBV3-1 and TRBJ1-6): DTAVSQTPKYLVTQMGNDKSIKCEQNLGHDTMYWYKQDSKKFLKIMFSYNNKELIINETVPNRFSPKSPDKAHLNLHINSLELGDSAVYFCASSSGTYNSPLHFGNGTRLTVT.

About this clone: The junction and the germline gene differ at one end; a read error may be behind it. The chain carries TRBV9 and TRBJ2-1; 7 nucleotides match TRBD1. The CDR3 covers 16 residues. Germline CDR1 and CDR2: SGDLS and YYNGEE. The CDR3 region has the DNA TGTGCCGGCAGCGGACAGGATTTCAGCTCCTACAATGAGCAGTTCTTC. This gives the protein CAGSGQDFSSYNEQFF.

This rearrangement joins TRBV6-1 to TRBJ1-2, with D uncertain. Germline V CDR1 and CDR2: MNHNS, SASEGT. The CDR3 runs to 15 residues. V was pared by 10 bases and J by 9 bases, with 27 bases between. The CDR3 DNA reads as TGTGCCACCGATAGGACTGGGAGCGGTAACTTTTGCTACACCTTC. As protein: CATDRTGSGNFCYTF.

As regards this clone: The CDR3 carries no conserved terminal phenylalanine or tryptophan, so it likely arises from a read error. The gene calls are TRBV12-3 or TRBV12-4 and TRBJ2-2; TRBD1 aligns across 7 bases. This CDR3 is built from 14 residues. This chain's CDR3 is CPSSPGTVMRELFL. As DNA, the CDR3 is TGTCCCAGCAGCCCCGGGACAGTTATGCGGGAGCTGTTTTTG.

Comments on this clone: At one boundary the junction diverges from the germline segment, which might be a read error. The chain joins TRBV7-3 to TRBJ2-1, with D maybe TRBD2 (5 bases). This CDR3 has 17 residues. In germline, CDR1 is SGHTA, CDR2 FQGTGA. The CDR3 coding sequence is TGTGCCAGCAGCTTAAACTCACTAGTAAACTCCTACAAAGAGCAGTTCTTC. Residues: CASSLNSLVNSYKEQFF.

The chain has TRBV12-3 or TRBV12-4 and TRBJ1-1; 7 positions match TRBD1. The CDR3 consists of 14 residues. Trimming removed 5 bases from V and 0 bases from J; junction bases left unmatched: 3. The CDR3 reads CASSQGQLNTEAFF. CDR3 nucleotide sequence: TGTGCCAGCAGTCAGGGACAGCTGAACACTGAAGCTTTCTTT.

This clone appeared many times. The rearrangement uses TRBV20-1 and TRBJ1-5; possible D gene TRBD1, 6 bases. The V end lost 5 bases, the J end lost 0 bases, and 17 bases lay between the germline ends. Germline V gene sequence: CDR1 DFQATT, CDR2 SNEGSKA (reference sequence). The CDR3 extends over 16 amino acids. As DNA, the CDR3 is TGCAGTGCTGAACCCCCGGGACAAGATAGCAATCAGCCCCAGCATTTT. Translating gives CSAEPPGQDSNQPQHF.

This clone was picked up many times. V gene TRBV6-6 combines with J gene TRBJ2-1, with D perhaps given as TRBD1 or TRBD2 (5 bases each). V lost 0 bases to trimming and J lost 9 bases, with 6 bases between them. Per the germline V gene, CDR1 is MNHNY and CDR2 is SVGAGI (reference sequence). The CDR3 covers 12 residues. CDR3 region: CASSYSGREQFF. The CDR3 DNA follows: TGTGCCAGCAGTTACTCGGGACGTGAGCAGTTCTTC.

In the case of this clone: The junction differs from germline at one of its ends, possibly a read error. The chain has TRBV20-1 and TRBJ2-7; TRBD2 matches 8 bases. The CDR3 length is 15 residues. Germline lookup yields CDR1 DFQATT and CDR2 SNEGSKA (reference sequence). CDR3 amino acids: CSAPAPLAVVSEQYF. The CDR3 DNA is TGCAGTGCCCCTGCCCCACTAGCGGTAGTTTCCGAGCAGTACTTT.

This clone was detected ten times or more. Other DNA sequences in the sample encode the same CDR3. The genes are TRBV20-1 and TRBJ2-5; 9 nucleotides agree with TRBD2. The trim removed 6 bases at V and 5 bases at J, leaving 16 bases unmatched. The length of the CDR3 is 16 residues. Germline V CDR1 and CDR2: DFQATT, SNEGSKA (reference sequence). CDR3 coding DNA: TGCAGTGCCCGTCGCAGCGGGAGGTCCCTCGGGGAGACCCAGTACTTC. Protein sequence: CSARRSGRSLGETQYF.